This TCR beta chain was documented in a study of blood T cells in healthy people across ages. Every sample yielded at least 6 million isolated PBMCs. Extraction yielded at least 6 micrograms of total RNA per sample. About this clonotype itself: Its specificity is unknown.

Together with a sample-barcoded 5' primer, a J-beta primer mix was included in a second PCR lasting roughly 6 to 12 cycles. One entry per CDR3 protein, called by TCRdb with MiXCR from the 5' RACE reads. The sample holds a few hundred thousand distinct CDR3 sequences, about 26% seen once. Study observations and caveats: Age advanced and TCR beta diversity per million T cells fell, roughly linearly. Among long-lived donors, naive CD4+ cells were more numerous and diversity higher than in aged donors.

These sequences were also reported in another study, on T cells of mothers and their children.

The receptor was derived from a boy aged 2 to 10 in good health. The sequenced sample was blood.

In DNA form, the CDR3 reads TGCAGCGTTGCTTCCCCCTTTGGCAATGAGCAGTTCTTC. Its protein is CSVASPFGNEQFF. V is TRBV29-1 and J is TRBJ2-5, with D unresolved. TRBJ2-1 explains the end of the DNA better; the J call may be wrong. Germline V CDR1 and CDR2: SQVTM, ANQGSEA. The CDR3 is 13 amino acids.